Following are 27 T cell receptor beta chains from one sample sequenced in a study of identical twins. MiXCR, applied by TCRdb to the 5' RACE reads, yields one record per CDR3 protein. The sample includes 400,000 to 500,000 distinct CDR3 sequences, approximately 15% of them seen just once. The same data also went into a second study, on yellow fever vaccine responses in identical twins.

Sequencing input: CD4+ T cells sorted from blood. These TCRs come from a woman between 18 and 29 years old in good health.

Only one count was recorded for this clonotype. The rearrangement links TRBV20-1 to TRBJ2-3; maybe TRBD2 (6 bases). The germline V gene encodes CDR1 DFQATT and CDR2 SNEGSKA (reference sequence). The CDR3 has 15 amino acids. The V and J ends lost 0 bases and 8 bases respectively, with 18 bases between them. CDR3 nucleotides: TGCAGTGCTAGAGATGTGTCGGGAGTTTTGGGTACGCAGTATTTT. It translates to CSARDVSGVLGTQYF.

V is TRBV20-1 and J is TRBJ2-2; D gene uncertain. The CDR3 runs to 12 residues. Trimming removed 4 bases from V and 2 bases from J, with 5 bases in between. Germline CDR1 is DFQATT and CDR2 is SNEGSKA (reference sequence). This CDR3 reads CSATGNTGELFF. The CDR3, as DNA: TGCAGTGCTACAGGAAACACCGGGGAGCTGTTTTTT.

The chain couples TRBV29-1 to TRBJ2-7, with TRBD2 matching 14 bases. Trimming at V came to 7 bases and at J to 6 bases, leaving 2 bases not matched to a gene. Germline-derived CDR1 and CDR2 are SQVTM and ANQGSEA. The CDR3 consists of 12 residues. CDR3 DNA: TGCAGCGCTGGGACTAGCGGGGGCGAGCAGTACTTC. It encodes CSAGTSGGEQYF.

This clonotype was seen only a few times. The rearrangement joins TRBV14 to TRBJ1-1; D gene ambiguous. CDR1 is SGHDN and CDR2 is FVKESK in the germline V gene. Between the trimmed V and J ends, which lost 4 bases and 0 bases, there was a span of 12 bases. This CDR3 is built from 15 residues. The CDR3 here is CASSLTAGVNTEAFF. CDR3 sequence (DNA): TGTGCCAGCAGCCTGACGGCTGGTGTGAACACTGAAGCTTTCTTT.

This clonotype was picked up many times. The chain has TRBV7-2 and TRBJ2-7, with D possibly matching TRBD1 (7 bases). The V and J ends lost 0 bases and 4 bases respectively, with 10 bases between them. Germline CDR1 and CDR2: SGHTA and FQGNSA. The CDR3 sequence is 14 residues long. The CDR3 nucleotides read TGTGCCAGCAGCTTAGCCAGGGGGACTTACGAGCAGTACTTC. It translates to CASSLARGTYEQYF.

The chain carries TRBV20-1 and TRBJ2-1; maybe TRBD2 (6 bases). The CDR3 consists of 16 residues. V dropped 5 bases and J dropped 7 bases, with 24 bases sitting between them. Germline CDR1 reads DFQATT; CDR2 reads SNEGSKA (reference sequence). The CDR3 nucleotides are TGCAGTGCTGCGGCTTATCGGGACTCCACAAGGAATGAGCAGTTCTTC. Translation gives CSAAAYRDSTRNEQFF.

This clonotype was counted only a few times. Here the CDR3 DNA reads TGTGCCAGCAGTTTAGACGGTGCTTGGACCCAGTACTTC. Translation gives CASSLDGAWTQYF. The genes are TRBV28 and TRBJ2-5; D is ambiguous. The CDR3 covers 13 residues. Germline CDR1 reads MDHEN; CDR2 reads SYDVKM. Deletions cut 2 bases from V and 7 bases from J, with 11 bases between.

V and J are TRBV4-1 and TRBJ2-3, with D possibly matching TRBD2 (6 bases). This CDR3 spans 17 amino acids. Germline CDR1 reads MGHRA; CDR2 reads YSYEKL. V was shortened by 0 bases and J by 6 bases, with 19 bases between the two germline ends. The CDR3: CASSQDRGGTLIDTQYF. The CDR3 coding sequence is TGCGCCAGCAGCCAAGATCGGGGCGGGACCCTGATTGATACGCAGTATTTT.

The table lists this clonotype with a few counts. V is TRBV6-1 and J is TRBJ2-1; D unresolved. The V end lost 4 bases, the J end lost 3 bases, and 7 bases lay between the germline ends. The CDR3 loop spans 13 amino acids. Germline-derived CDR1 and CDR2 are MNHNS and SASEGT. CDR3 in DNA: TGTGCCAGCAGTGTAGGGATCTACAATGAGCAGTTCTTC. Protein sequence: CASSVGIYNEQFF.

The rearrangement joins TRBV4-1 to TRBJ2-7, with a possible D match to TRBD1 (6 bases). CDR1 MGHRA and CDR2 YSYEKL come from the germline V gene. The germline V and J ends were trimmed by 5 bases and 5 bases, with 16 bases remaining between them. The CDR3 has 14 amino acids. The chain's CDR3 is CASSEANRDHEQYF. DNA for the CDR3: TGCGCCAGCAGCGAAGCAAACAGGGACCACGAGCAGTACTTC.

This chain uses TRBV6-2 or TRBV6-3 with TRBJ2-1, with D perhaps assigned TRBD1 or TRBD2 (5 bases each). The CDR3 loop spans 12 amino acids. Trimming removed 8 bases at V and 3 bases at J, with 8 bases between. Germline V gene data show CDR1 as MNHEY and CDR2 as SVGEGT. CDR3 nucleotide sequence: TGTGCCAGCCGAGGGGACTACAATGAGCAGTTCTTC. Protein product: CASRGDYNEQFF.

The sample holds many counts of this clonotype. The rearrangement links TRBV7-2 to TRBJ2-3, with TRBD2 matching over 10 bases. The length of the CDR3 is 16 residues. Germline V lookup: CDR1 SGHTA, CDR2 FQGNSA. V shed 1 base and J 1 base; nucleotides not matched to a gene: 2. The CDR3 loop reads CASSLGTSGRTDTQYF. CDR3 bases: TGTGCCAGCAGCTTAGGGACTAGCGGACGCACAGATACGCAGTATTTT.

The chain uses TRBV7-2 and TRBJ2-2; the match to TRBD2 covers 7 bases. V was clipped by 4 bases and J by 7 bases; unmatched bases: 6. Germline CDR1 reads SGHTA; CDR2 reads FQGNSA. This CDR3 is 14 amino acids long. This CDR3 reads CASSWKRGFGELFF. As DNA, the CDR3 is TGTGCCAGCAGCTGGAAGCGGGGATTCGGGGAGCTGTTTTTT. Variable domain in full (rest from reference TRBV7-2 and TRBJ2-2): GAGVSQSPSNKVTEKGKDVELRCDPISGHTALYWYRQSLGQGLEFLIYFQGNSAPDKSGLPSDRFSAERTGGSVSTLTIQRTQQEDSAVYLCASSWKRGFGELFFGEGSRLTVL.

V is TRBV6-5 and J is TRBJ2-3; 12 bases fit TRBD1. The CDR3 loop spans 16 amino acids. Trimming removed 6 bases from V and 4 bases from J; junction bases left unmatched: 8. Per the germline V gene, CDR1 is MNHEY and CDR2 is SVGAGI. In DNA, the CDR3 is TGTGCCAGCAGCTTAGGGACAGGGGGCTTGGCAGATACGCAGTATTTT. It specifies CASSLGTGGLADTQYF.

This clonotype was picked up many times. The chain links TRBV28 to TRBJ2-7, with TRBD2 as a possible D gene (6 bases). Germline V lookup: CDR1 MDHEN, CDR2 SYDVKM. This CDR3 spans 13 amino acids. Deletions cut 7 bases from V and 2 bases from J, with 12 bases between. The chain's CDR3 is CASKKAGPYEQYF. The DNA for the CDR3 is TGTGCCAGCAAGAAAGCGGGCCCCTACGAGCAGTACTTC. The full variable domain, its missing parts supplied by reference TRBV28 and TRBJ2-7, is DVKVTQSSRYLVKRTGEKVFLECVQDMDHENMFWYRQDPGLGLRLIYFSYDVKMKEKGDIPEGYSVSREKKERFSLILESASTNQTSMYLCASKKAGPYEQYFGPGTRLTVT.

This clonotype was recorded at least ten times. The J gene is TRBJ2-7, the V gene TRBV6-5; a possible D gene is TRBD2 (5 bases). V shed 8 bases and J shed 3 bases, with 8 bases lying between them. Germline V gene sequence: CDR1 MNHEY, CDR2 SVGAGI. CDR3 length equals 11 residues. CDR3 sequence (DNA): TGTGCCAGCGGAGGACTCTACGAGCAGTACTTC. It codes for CASGGLYEQYF.

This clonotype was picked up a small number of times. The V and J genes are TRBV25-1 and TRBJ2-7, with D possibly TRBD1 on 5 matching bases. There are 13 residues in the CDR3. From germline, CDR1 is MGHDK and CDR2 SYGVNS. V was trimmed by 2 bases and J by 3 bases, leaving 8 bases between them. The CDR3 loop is CASSEKGLYEQYF. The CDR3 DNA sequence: TGTGCCAGCAGTGAAAAGGGGCTCTACGAGCAGTACTTC.

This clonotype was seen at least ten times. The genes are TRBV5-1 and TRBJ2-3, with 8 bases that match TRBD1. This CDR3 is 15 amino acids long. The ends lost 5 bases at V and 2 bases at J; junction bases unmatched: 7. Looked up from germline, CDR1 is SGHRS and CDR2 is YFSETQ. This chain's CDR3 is CASSIQGEVTDTQYF. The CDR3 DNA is TGCGCCAGCAGTATACAGGGGGAGGTCACAGATACGCAGTATTTT.

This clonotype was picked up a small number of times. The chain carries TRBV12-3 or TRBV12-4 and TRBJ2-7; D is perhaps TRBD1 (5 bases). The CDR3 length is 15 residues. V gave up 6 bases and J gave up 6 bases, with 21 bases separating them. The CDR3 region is CASSHRGAVTPEQYF. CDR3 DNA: TGTGCCAGCAGCCATCGTGGGGCAGTGACTCCCGAGCAGTACTTC.

For the CDR3, the DNA is TGCAGTGCTCGCATACTAGCGGGACCCCACGAGCAGTACTTC. Its protein is CSARILAGPHEQYF. The chain links TRBV20-1 to TRBJ2-7; TRBD2 matches 10 bases. Trimming cost V 5 bases and J 5 bases; bases outside gene matches: 9. CDR3 size: 14 residues. Germline V CDR1 and CDR2: DFQATT, SNEGSKA (reference sequence).

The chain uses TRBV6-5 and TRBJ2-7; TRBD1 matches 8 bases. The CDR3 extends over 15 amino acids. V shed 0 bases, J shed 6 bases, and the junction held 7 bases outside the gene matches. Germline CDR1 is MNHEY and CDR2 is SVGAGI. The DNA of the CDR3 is TGTGCCAGCAGTTACTCTTCCGGACAGGGACGCGAGCAGTACTTC. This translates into CASSYSSGQGREQYF.

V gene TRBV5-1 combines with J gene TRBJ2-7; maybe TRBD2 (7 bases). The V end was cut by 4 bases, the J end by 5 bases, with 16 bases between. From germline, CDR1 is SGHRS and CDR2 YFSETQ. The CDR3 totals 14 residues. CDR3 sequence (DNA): TGCGCCAGCAGCCTGGTTAGGGGGGGCAACGAGCAGTACTTC. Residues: CASSLVRGGNEQYF.

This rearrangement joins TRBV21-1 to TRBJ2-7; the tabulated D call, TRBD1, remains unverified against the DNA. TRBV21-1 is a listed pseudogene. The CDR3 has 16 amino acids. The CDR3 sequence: CASTLLNRAYSGEQYF. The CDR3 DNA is TGTGCCAGCACTCTTCTTAACAGGGCCTACTCGGGGGAGCAGTACTTC.

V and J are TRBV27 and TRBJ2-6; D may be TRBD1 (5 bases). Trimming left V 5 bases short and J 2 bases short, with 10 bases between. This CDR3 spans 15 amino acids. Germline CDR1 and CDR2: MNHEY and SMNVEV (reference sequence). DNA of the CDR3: TGTGCCAGCAGTATCAGGGTCCCTGGGGCCAACGTCCTGACTTTC. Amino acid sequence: CASSIRVPGANVLTF.

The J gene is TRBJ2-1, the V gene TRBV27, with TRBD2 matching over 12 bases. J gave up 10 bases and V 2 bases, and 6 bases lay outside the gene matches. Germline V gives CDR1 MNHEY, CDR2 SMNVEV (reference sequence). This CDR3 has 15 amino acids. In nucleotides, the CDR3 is TGTGCCAGCAGTTTACTAAGACTAGCGGGAGTCGAGCAGTTCTTC. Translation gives CASSLLRLAGVEQFF.

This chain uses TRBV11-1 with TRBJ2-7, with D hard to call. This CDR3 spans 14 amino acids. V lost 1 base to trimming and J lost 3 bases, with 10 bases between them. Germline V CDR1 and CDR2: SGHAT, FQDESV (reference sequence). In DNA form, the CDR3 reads TGTGCCAGCAGCTTAGGGGCTAGAAACTACGAGCAGTACTTC. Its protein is CASSLGARNYEQYF.

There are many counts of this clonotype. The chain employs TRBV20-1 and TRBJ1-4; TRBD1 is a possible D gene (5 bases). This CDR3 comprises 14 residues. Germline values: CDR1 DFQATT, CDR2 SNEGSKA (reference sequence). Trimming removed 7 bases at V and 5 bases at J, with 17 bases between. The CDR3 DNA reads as TGCAGTGTCAGGGCGGCGCAGTCAAATGAAAAACTGTTTTTT. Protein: CSVRAAQSNEKLFF.